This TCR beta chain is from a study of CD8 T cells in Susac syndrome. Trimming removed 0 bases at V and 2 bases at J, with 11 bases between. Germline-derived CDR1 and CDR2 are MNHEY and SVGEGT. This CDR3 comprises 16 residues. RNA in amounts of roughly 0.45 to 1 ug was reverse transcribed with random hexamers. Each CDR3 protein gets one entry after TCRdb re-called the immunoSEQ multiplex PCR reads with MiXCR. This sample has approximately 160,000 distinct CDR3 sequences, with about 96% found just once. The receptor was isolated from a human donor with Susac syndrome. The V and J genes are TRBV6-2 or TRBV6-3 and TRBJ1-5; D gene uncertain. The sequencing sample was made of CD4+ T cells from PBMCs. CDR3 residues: CASSYSIGRGNQPQHF. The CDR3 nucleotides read TGTGCCAGCAGTTACTCGATAGGGCGCGGCAATCAGCCCCAGCATTTT.